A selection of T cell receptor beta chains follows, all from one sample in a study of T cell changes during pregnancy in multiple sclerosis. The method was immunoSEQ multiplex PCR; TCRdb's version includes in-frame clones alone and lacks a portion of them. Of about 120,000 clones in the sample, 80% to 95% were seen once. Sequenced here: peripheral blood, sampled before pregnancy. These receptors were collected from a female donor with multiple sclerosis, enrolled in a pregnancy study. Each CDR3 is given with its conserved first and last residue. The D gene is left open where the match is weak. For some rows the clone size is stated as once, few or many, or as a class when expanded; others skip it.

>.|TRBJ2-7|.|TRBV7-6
CASSLDPGYEQYF
TGTGCCAGCAGCTTAGATCCCGGCTACGAGCAGTACTTC
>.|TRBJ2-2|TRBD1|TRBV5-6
CASSLGQGMPGELFF
TGTGCCAGCAGCTTGGGACAGGGCATGCCCGGGGAGCTGTTTTTT
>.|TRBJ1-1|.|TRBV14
CASSQRLRSEAFF
TGTGCCAGCAGCCAACGACTGAGATCTGAAGCTTTCTTT
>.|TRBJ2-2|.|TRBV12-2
CASRLGQGAAGELFF
TGTGCAAGTCGCCTCGGACAGGGGGCCGCCGGGGAGCTGTTTTTT
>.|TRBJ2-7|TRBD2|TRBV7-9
CASSLDGRLAGVYEQYF
TGTGCCAGCAGCTTAGACGGTAGACTAGCGGGCGTCTACGAGCAGTACTTC
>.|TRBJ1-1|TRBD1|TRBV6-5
CASINRGRTAEAFF
TGTGCCAGCATCAACAGGGGGCGCACGGCTGAAGCTTTCTTT
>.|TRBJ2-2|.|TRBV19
CASSQRSNTGELFF
TGTGCCAGTAGTCAGCGATCGAACACCGGGGAGCTGTTTTTT
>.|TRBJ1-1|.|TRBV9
CASSVTDMNTEAFF
TGTGCCAGCAGCGTCACAGATATGAACACTGAAGCTTTCTTT
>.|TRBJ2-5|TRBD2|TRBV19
CASSPQEAGRETQYF
TGTGCCAGTAGTCCCCAAGAAGCGGGGAGAGAGACCCAGTACTTC
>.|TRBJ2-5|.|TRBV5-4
CASSSDSLGETQYF
TGTGCCAGCAGCTCGGACAGCCTCGGAGAGACCCAGTACTTC
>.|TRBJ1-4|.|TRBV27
CASSLDRSNEKLFF
TGTGCCAGCAGCCTTGACAGGAGTAATGAAAAACTGTTTTTT
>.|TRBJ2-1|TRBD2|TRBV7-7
CASSLTSGPGGEQFF
TGTGCCAGCAGCTTGACTAGCGGGCCGGGAGGGGAGCAGTTCTTC
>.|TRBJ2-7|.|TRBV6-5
CASGNYRVDEQYF
TGTGCCAGCGGAAATTACAGGGTCGACGAGCAGTACTTC
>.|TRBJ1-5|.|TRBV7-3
CASSPGANQPQHF
TGTGCCAGCAGCCCCGGAGCAAATCAGCCCCAGCATTTT
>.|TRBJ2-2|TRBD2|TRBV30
CAWTVRAGAGTGELFF
TGTGCCTGGACCGTGCGGGCGGGAGCGGGGACCGGGGAGCTGTTTTTT
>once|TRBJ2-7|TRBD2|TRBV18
CASSRTGTSATGSSYEQYF
TGTGCCAGCTCCCGAACCGGGACTAGCGCAACCGGGAGCTCCTACGAGCAGTACTTC
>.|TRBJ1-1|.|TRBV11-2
CASSLDLIREAFF
TGTGCCAGCAGCTTAGATCTGATCAGGGAAGCTTTCTTT
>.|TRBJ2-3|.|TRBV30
CAWSQAWLSTDTQYF
TGTGCCTGGAGTCAGGCATGGCTGAGCACAGATACGCAGTATTTT
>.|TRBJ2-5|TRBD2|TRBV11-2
CASSSNGGSETQYF
TGTGCCAGCAGCTCCAACGGGGGGTCAGAGACCCAGTACTTC
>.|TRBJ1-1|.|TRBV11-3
CASSLGAGRNTEAFF
TGTGCCAGCAGCTTAGGCGCCGGGAGGAACACTGAAGCTTTCTTT
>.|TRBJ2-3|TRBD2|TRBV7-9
CASSSPGTSGRAVSDTQYF
TGTGCCAGCAGCTCTCCAGGGACTAGCGGGAGGGCCGTGTCAGATACGCAGTATTTT
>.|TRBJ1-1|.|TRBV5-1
CASSLGQRMNTEAFF
TGCGCCAGCAGCTTGGGGCAGAGGATGAACACTGAAGCTTTCTTT
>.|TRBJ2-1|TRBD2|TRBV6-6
CASSPSGSSYNEQFF
TGTGCCAGCAGTCCTAGCGGCAGCTCCTACAATGAGCAGTTCTTC
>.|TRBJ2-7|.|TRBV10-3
CAISESREAQYF
TGTGCCATCAGTGAGTCGAGGGAAGCGCAGTACTTC